The rows below give T cell receptor beta chains drawn from one sample of a study of cytomegalovirus exposure and HLA in healthy donors. Clones were sequenced by immunoSEQ multiplex PCR, and TCRdb holds only the in-frame ones, with some missing. The sample yields about 90,000 clones, under 85% seen once. What was sequenced was PBMCs. These receptor sequences come from a boy aged 5-17 years in good health and CMV-seronegative. Both conserved end residues are part of each CDR3. Size tells how often a clone was seen (once, few, many) or the class of an expanded clone, and some rows leave it out.

v_gene: TRBV6-1
abundance: NA
CDR3aa: CASSLQGNTEAFF

v_gene: TRBV12-5
abundance: NA
CDR3aa: CASGLWGGNQPQHF

v_gene: TRBV4-3
abundance: NA
CDR3aa: CASSQIDSANTEAFF

v_gene: TRBV7-2
abundance: NA
CDR3aa: CASSRTNRDGYTF

v_gene: TRBV4-3
abundance: once
CDR3aa: CASSAGTSENEQFF

v_gene: TRBV4-1
abundance: NA
CDR3aa: CASSQERRTEAFF

v_gene: TRBV19
abundance: NA
CDR3aa: CASGTSVYEQYF

v_gene: TRBV25-1
abundance: NA
CDR3aa: CASSPSRRGYGYTF

v_gene: TRBV28
abundance: NA
CDR3aa: CASSLAGVYNEQFF

v_gene: TRBV10-1
abundance: NA
CDR3aa: CASRASGGPHEQYF

v_gene: TRBV29-1
abundance: NA
CDR3aa: CSAESNTQYF

v_gene: TRBV30
abundance: NA
CDR3aa: CAWGAGAYGYTF

v_gene: TRBV15
abundance: NA
CDR3aa: CATSRLKGTAYEQYF

v_gene: TRBV19
abundance: NA
CDR3aa: CASSPQGRQPQHF

v_gene: TRBV5-1
abundance: NA
CDR3aa: CASSGRNKYPTLASDGYTF

v_gene: TRBV6-5
abundance: NA
CDR3aa: CASSSPGQGREETQYF

v_gene: TRBV7-9
abundance: NA
CDR3aa: CASAQGLAKTDTQYF

v_gene: TRBV6-5
abundance: NA
CDR3aa: CASSLGRGRDSYTF

v_gene: TRBV30
abundance: NA
CDR3aa: CAWSRMGGRFIGGYNEQFF

v_gene: TRBV19
abundance: few
CDR3aa: CASSGLEPEQYF

v_gene: TRBV19
abundance: NA
CDR3aa: CASSTGGQPQHF

v_gene: TRBV4-3
abundance: NA
CDR3aa: CASSQDGGLAGDWAYNEQFF

v_gene: TRBV7-8
abundance: once
CDR3aa: CASSPRPRGDTQYF

v_gene: TRBV6-4
abundance: NA
CDR3aa: CASSEGTGGKETQYF

v_gene: TRBV11-2
abundance: NA
CDR3aa: CASSYGTSSYEQYF

v_gene: TRBV28
abundance: NA
CDR3aa: CASRSPWGAYTDTQYF

v_gene: TRBV27
abundance: NA
CDR3aa: CASRDGQMNTEAFF

v_gene: TRBV28
abundance: NA
CDR3aa: CASRPQGFRETQYF

v_gene: TRBV4-3
abundance: once
CDR3aa: CASSQEPGLSSYEQYF

v_gene: TRBV19
abundance: NA
CDR3aa: CASSIVSGYEQYF

v_gene: TRBV5-1
abundance: NA
CDR3aa: CASSEPGAFYGYTF

v_gene: TRBV9
abundance: NA
CDR3aa: CASSVSMAGADTQYF

v_gene: TRBV7-9
abundance: few
CDR3aa: CASTRPTGESSYEQYF

v_gene: TRBV19
abundance: few
CDR3aa: CASSVLQGNTEAFF

v_gene: TRBV6-6
abundance: NA
CDR3aa: CASRDRGTYEQYF

v_gene: TRBV30
abundance: NA
CDR3aa: CAWSAPIRLAHNEQFF

v_gene: TRBV4-1
abundance: NA
CDR3aa: CASSQMTQGNTEAFF

v_gene: TRBV4-1
abundance: NA
CDR3aa: CASSQDPQFNEQFF

v_gene: TRBV7-9
abundance: NA
CDR3aa: CASSLGRDGGAEAFF

v_gene: TRBV7-2
abundance: once
CDR3aa: CASSLALAGGEQFF

v_gene: TRBV11-2
abundance: NA
CDR3aa: CASSWKGDQPQHF

v_gene: TRBV7-3
abundance: few
CDR3aa: CASSLFPGTHYGYTF

v_gene: TRBV7-8
abundance: NA
CDR3aa: CASSLKRESGELFF

v_gene: TRBV6-1
abundance: NA
CDR3aa: CASSVLAGDTDTQYF

v_gene: TRBV7-2
abundance: NA
CDR3aa: CASSLAGPNIQYF

v_gene: TRBV7-9
abundance: NA
CDR3aa: CASSPSQVLEHNEQFF

v_gene: TRBV7-2
abundance: once
CDR3aa: CASSLKRGQSSGNTIYF

v_gene: TRBV6-5
abundance: NA
CDR3aa: CASRLGTGSEAFF

v_gene: TRBV10-3
abundance: NA
CDR3aa: CAISDRGLGELFF

v_gene: TRBV5-8
abundance: once
CDR3aa: CASSLRDSRTYEQYF

v_gene: TRBV11-2
abundance: NA
CDR3aa: CASSSTWGGRTGELFF

v_gene: TRBV9
abundance: NA
CDR3aa: CASSSGGGKNTEAFF

v_gene: TRBV6-5
abundance: NA
CDR3aa: CASSYGSFMNTEAFF

v_gene: TRBV4-1
abundance: few
CDR3aa: CASSQEGQYTEAFF

v_gene: TRBV10-3
abundance: NA
CDR3aa: CAISEQWDRGGNTIYF